Following are 2 T cell receptor beta chains from one sample sequenced in a study of CD8 T cells in Susac syndrome. With random hexamers, reverse transcription was performed on roughly 0.5 to 1 ug of RNA. TCRdb processed the immunoSEQ multiplex PCR reads anew with MiXCR; each CDR3 protein has one entry. The repertoire has about 150,000 distinct CDR3 sequences, roughly 95% of them found once; the top ten carry 0.14% to 0.15%. Material for sequencing was CD8+ T cells from PBMCs. These receptors were obtained from a human donor with multiple sclerosis.

The V and J genes are TRBV9 and TRBJ2-6, with 11 nucleotides matching TRBD1. V lost 3 bases and J lost 2; bases outside the gene matches: 7. The CDR3 is 18 residues long. Germline V lookup: CDR1 SGDLS, CDR2 YYNGEE. The DNA of the CDR3 is TGTGCCAGCAGCGGAGCCGGGACAGGGGGAGCTGGGGCCAACGTCCTGACTTTC. It codes for CASSGAGTGGAGANVLTF.

CDR3 DNA: TGTGCCAGCAGCCCGAGCGGGGGGGCTGGCACAGATACGCAGTATTTT. Its protein is CASSPSGGAGTDTQYF. This sequence joins TRBV11-2 and TRBJ2-3; TRBD2 matches at 10 bases. Trimming took 5 bases from V and 1 from J; bases not matched to a gene: 6. CDR1 and CDR2 from the germline V gene are SGHAT and FQNNGV. The CDR3 contains 16 residues.